This paragraph covers one T cell receptor (beta chain) sequence. TCRdb's copy holds only in-frame clones and misses some; the assay was immunoSEQ multiplex PCR. The table has around 200,000 clones, 70% to 90% seen once. The data are from a study of blood T cell repertoires in COVID-19. About the research overall: Sites across the United States, Italy and Spain contributed samples from acute and convalescent COVID-19. PBMCs, B-cell-depleted T cells, or T cells were the source of the cDNA or gDNA that made up the material.

The CDR3 consists of 16 residues. V shed 2 bases and J 1 base; nucleotides not matched to a gene: 4. The germline V gene has CDR1 SGHRS and CDR2 YFSETQ. Sequenced material: peripheral blood. This clonotype was obtained from a man older than 75 with acute or convalescent COVID-19. The chain uses TRBV5-1 and TRBJ2-1; 9 nucleotides agree with TRBD2. CDR3 in amino acids: CASSLRAGGSYNEQFF. CDR3 bases: TGCGCCAGCAGCTTACGAGCGGGGGGATCCTACAATGAGCAGTTCTTC. Full variable domain (rest looked up from reference TRBV5-1 and TRBJ2-1): KAGVTQTPRYLIKTRGQQVTLSCSPISGHRSVSWYQQTPGQGLQFLFEYFSETQRNKGNFPGRFSGRQFSNSRSEMNVSTLELGDSALYLCASSLRAGGSYNEQFFGPGTRLTVL.